The rows below give T cell receptor beta chains drawn from one sample of a study of T-cell reconstitution after alpha-beta-depleted transplantation in children. One entry per CDR3 protein results from TCRdb running MiXCR on the PCR reads. This sample has 250,000 or so distinct CDR3 sequences, with 20% to 30% found just once. The specimen comprised PBMCs, mostly from graft donor cells, sampled 360 days after TCRalphabeta/CD19-depleted stem cell transplant. These receptors came from a female patient younger than 10 who had a stem cell transplant for congenital amegakaryocytic thrombocytopenia, so the T cells may come from the graft donor. Both conserved end residues are part of each CDR3. Fields, in order: D gene, V gene, clone size, J gene, CDR3 DNA, CDR3 protein. A D gene is named only where the DNA matches it firmly. Some rows have no size entry. The others give once, few or many, or a class for an expanded clone.

-	TRBV29-1	-	TRBJ2-2	TGCAGCTTGGTGCAGGTTCGGTCCGGGGAGCTGTTTTTT	CSLVQVRSGELFF
TRBD1	TRBV12-3/TRBV12-4	-	TRBJ2-7	TGTGCCAGCAGGACCGACAGGGGGCTTTACGAGCAGTACTTC	CASRTDRGLYEQYF
-	TRBV28	-	TRBJ2-7	TGTGCCAGCAGTTTATGGGGGTCCTACGAGCAGTACTTC	CASSLWGSYEQYF
-	TRBV27	few	TRBJ2-7	TGTGCCAGCAGTTTAGTGTGGGCCCCCCTCTACGAGCAGTACTTC	CASSLVWAPLYEQYF
TRBD2	TRBV3-1	few	TRBJ2-2	TGTGCCAGCAGCCCGACTAGCAGGAACACCGGGGAGCTGTTTTTT	CASSPTSRNTGELFF
-	TRBV6-2/TRBV6-3	-	TRBJ1-2	TGTGCCAGCAGTTACTCGGGCAGCTATGGCTACACCTTC	CASSYSGSYGYTF
-	TRBV12-3/TRBV12-4	many	TRBJ1-5	TGTGCCAGCAGTTTAGGAGGCTATAGCAATCAGCCCCAGCATTTT	CASSLGGYSNQPQHF
-	TRBV5-1	few	TRBJ2-7	TGCGCCAGCAGCTTGGCTTCTGGTTTCTACGAGCAGTACTTC	CASSLASGFYEQYF
-	TRBV10-3	many	TRBJ2-3	TGTGCCATCAGTGAGTCATCCGATACGCAGTATTTT	CAISESSDTQYF
TRBD1	TRBV28	few	TRBJ1-3	TGTGCCAGCATGTACAGGGGTTATTCTGGAAACACCATATATTTT	CASMYRGYSGNTIYF
TRBD2	TRBV7-9	few	TRBJ2-5	TGTGCCAGCAGCTTAGGGGCTAGCGGGGGGAACCAAGAGACCCAGTACTTC	CASSLGASGGNQETQYF
-	TRBV12-3/TRBV12-4	-	TRBJ2-7	TGTGCCAGCAGTTTAGCAGGACAGCCCTACTCCTACGAGCAGTACTTC	CASSLAGQPYSYEQYF
-	TRBV6-5	-	TRBJ2-2	TGTGCCACCAGACGGACCGGGGAGCTGTTTTTT	CATRRTGELFF
TRBD2	TRBV27	-	TRBJ2-1	TGTGCCAGCAGTTCGGGACTAGCTGATCTCTACAATGAGCAGTTCTTC	CASSSGLADLYNEQFF
TRBD2	TRBV11-1	-	TRBJ2-3	TGTGCCAGCAGCTTAATCGAAAAGACTAGCGGGGGGACAGATACGCAGTATTTT	CASSLIEKTSGGTDTQYF
-	TRBV12-3/TRBV12-4	few	TRBJ1-6	TGTGCCAGCAGGGCAGGTGATTCACCCCTCCACTTT	CASRAGDSPLHF
TRBD1	TRBV12-5	-	TRBJ2-2	TGTGCTAGTGGTTTGGCCACAACAGGGGGTCACACCGGGGAGCTGTTTTTT	CASGLATTGGHTGELFF
-	TRBV12-3/TRBV12-4	-	TRBJ2-3	TGTGCCAACAGTTTAGCGGTCAGGGGGAACACAGATACGCAGTATTTT	CANSLAVRGNTDTQYF
-	TRBV6-1	-	TRBJ1-1	TGTGCCAGCAGGGCGGCCTATCTGAACACTGAAGCTTTCTTT	CASRAAYLNTEAFF
-	TRBV28	-	TRBJ2-7	TGTGCCAGCAGTCGGCACGGTTACGAGCAGTACTTC	CASSRHGYEQYF
TRBD2	TRBV28	few	TRBJ2-1	TGTGCCAGCAGTTTAACTAGCGGGAGTGTCGTCAATGAGCAGTTCTTC	CASSLTSGSVVNEQFF
-	TRBV4-1	few	TRBJ2-1	TGCGCCAGCAGCCCCCCCGTGGTGGGTGAGCAGTTCTTC	CASSPPVVGEQFF
TRBD1	TRBV6-5	-	TRBJ2-7	TGTGCCAGCAGTTACCCGGGACAGGCGAATAAAAAGCAGTACTTC	CASSYPGQANKKQYF
TRBD1	TRBV20-1	-	TRBJ1-5	TGCAGTTTGTACACACAGGGGGTGCTCGGTCAGCCCCAGCATTTT	CSLYTQGVLGQPQHF
-	TRBV5-4	-	TRBJ2-1	TGTGCCAGCAGCTTATTCGGGGGGCGAGTTTCGGGAGGCAACAATGAGCAGTTCTTC	CASSLFGGRVSGGNNEQFF